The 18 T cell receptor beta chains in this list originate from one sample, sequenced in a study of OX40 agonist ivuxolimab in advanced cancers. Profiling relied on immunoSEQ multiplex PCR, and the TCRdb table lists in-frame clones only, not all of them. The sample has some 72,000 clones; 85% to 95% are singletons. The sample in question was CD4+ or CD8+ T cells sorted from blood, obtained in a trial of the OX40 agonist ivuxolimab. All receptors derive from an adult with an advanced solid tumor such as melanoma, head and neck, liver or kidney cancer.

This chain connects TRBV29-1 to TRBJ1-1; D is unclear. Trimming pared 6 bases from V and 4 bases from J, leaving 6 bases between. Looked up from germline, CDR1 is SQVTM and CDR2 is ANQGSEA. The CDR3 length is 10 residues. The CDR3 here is CSVIGTEAFF. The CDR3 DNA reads TGCAGCGTCATCGGCACTGAAGCTTTCTTT.

The CDR3 DNA sequence: TGTGCCAGCAGCCCCTCCGGAAACACCATATATTTT. Its translation is CASSPSGNTIYF. The chain recombines TRBV9 with TRBJ1-3; D is ambiguous. Germline loops: CDR1 SGDLS, CDR2 YYNGEE. The CDR3 is 12 residues long. Trimming stripped 4 bases from V and 4 bases from J, with 6 bases between.

The chain's CDR3 is CAWSVRTEAPNYGYTF. CDR3 DNA sequence: TGTGCCTGGAGTGTACGGACCGAGGCCCCGAACTATGGCTACACCTTC. The genes are TRBV30 and TRBJ1-2; no firm D call. Between the trimmed V and J ends, which lost 0 bases and 2 bases, there was a span of 16 bases. This CDR3 has 16 amino acids. CDR1 is GTSNPN and CDR2 is SVGIG in the germline V gene (reference sequence). The full variable domain, its missing parts supplied by reference TRBV30 and TRBJ1-2, is SQTIHQWPATLVQPVGSPLSLECTVEGTSNPNLYWYRQAAGRGLQLLFYSVGIGQISSEVPQNLSASRPQDRQFILSSKKLLLSDSGFYLCAWSVRTEAPNYGYTFGSGTRLTVV.

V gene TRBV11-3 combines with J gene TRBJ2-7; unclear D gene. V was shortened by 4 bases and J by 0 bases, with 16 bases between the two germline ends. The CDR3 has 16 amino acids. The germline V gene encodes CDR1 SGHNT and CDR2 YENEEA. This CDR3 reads CASSSRLEPSSYEQYF. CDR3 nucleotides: TGTGCCAGCAGCTCCCGTTTGGAGCCCAGCTCCTACGAGCAGTACTTC. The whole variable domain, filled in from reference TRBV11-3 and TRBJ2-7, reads EAGVVQSPRYKIIEKKQPVAFWCNPISGHNTLYWYLQNLGQGPELLIRYENEEAVDDSQLPKDRFSAERLKGVDSTLKIQPAELGDSAVYLCASSSRLEPSSYEQYFGPGTRLTVT.

CDR3 residues: CASSFTQRGTGELFF. The CDR3 nucleotides are TGTGCCAGCAGTTTTACCCAACGGGGCACCGGGGAGCTGTTTTTT. This chain uses TRBV27 with TRBJ2-2, with a tentative D call TRBD2 (5 bases). Trimming stripped 3 bases from V and 4 bases from J, with 12 bases between. Germline CDR1 reads MNHEY; CDR2 reads SMNVEV (reference sequence). The CDR3 extends over 15 amino acids.

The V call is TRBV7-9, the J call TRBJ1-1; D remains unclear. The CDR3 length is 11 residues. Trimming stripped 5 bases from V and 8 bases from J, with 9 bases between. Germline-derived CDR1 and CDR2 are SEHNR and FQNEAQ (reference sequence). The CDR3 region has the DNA TGTGCCAGCAGCCCTAGTTGGGAAGCTTTCTTT. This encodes CASSPSWEAFF.

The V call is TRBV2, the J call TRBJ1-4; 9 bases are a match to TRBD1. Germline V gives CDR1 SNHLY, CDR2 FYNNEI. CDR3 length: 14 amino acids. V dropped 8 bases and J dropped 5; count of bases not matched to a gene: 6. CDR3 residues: CASLVDRGNEKLFF. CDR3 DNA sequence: TGTGCCAGCCTAGTAGACAGGGGGAATGAAAAACTGTTTTTT.

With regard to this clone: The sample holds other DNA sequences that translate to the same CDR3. In DNA, the CDR3 is TGTGCCAGCAGTGAACGAGGGTTCCAAGAGACCCAGTACTTC. Protein product: CASSERGFQETQYF. The chain couples TRBV25-1 to TRBJ2-5; the D gene is possibly TRBD2 (5 bases). CDR1 and CDR2 from the germline V gene are MGHDK and SYGVNS. The CDR3 consists of 14 residues. Deletions cut 2 bases from V and 1 base from J, with 8 bases between.

CDR3 sequence (DNA): TGCGCCAGCAGTCATGGAATCGAGACTGGAAACACCATATATTTT. Amino acid sequence: CASSHGIETGNTIYF. V gene TRBV10-2 combines with J gene TRBJ1-3; the D is unclear. Germline loops: CDR1 WSHSY, CDR2 SAAADI. The CDR3 contains 15 residues. V was pared by 5 bases and J by 2 bases, with 13 bases between.

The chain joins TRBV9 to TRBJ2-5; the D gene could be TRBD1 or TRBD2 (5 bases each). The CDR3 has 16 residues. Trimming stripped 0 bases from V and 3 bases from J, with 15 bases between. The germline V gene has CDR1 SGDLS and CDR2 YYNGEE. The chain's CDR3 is CASSVGGVDPKETQYF. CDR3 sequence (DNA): TGTGCCAGCAGCGTAGGAGGGGTAGACCCCAAAGAGACCCAGTACTTC.

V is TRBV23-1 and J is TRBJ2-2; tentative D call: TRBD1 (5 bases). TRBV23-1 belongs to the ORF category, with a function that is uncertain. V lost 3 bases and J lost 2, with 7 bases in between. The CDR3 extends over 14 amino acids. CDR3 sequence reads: CASSHQGNTGELFF. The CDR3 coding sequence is TGCGCCAGCAGTCATCAGGGTAACACCGGGGAGCTGTTTTTT.

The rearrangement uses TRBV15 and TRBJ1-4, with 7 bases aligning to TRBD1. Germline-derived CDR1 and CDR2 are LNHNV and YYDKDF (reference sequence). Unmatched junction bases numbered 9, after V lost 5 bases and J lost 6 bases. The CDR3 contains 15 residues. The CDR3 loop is CATSFRDSEYEKLFF. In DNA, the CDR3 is TGTGCCACCAGCTTCCGGGACAGCGAATATGAAAAACTGTTTTTT. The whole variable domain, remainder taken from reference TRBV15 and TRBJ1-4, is DAMVIQNPRYQVTQFGKPVTLSCSQTLNHNVMYWYQQKSSQAPKLLFHYYDKDFNNEADTPDNFQSRRPNTSFCFLDIRSPGLGDTAMYLCATSFRDSEYEKLFFGSGTQLSVL.

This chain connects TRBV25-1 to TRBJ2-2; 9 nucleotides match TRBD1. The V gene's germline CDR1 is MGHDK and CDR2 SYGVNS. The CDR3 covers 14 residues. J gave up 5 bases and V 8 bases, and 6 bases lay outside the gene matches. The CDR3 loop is CASDTGGWTGELFF. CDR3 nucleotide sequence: TGTGCCAGCGACACAGGGGGCTGGACCGGGGAGCTGTTTTTT.

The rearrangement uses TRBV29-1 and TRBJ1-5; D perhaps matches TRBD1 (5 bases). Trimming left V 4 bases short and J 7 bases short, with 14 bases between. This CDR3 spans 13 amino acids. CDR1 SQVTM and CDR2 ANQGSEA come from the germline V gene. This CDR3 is CSVGGREGQPQHF. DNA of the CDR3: TGCAGCGTTGGAGGCAGGGAGGGCCAGCCCCAGCATTTT.

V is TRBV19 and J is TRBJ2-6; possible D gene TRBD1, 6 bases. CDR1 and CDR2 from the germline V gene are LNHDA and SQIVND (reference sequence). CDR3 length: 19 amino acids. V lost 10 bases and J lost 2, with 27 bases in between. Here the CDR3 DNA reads TGTGCCACCTATGGCCGAGACCGGGACACGTCGCCTGGGGCCAACGTCCTGACTTTC. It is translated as CATYGRDRDTSPGANVLTF. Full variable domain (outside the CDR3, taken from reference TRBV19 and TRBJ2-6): DGGITQSPKYLFRKEGQNVTLSCEQNLNHDAMYWYRQDPGQGLRLIYYSQIVNDFQKGDIAEGYSVSREKKESFPLTVTSAQKNPTAFYLCATYGRDRDTSPGANVLTFGAGSRLTVL.

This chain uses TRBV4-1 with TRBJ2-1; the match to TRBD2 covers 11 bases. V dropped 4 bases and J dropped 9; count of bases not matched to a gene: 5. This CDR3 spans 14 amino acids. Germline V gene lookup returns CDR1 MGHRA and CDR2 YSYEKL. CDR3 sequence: CASSLSGGAAEQFF. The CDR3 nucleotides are TGCGCCAGCAGCCTTAGCGGGGGGGCCGCTGAGCAGTTCTTC.

The CDR3 DNA is TGTGCCAGCAGTACCTCGCAGGCCACAGATACGCAGTATTTT. This codes for CASSTSQATDTQYF. V gene TRBV9 combines with J gene TRBJ2-3; D ambiguous. This CDR3 region has 14 residues. V lost 5 bases to trimming and J lost 2 bases, with 12 bases between them. CDR1 and CDR2 (germline): SGDLS, YYNGEE.

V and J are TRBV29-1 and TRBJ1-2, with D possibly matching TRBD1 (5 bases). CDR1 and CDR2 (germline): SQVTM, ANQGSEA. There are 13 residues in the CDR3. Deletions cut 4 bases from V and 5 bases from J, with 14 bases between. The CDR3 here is CSVAGGLRYGYTF. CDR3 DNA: TGCAGCGTTGCGGGGGGGTTAAGGTATGGCTACACCTTC.